This T cell receptor beta chain was identified during a study of cytomegalovirus exposure and HLA in healthy donors. Study-wide points: In most subjects, TCR beta sequences reportedly gave accurate predictions of HLA-A and HLA-B alleles. In a later analysis, at a false discovery rate of 0.05, approximately 15,000 TCR beta sequences matched HLA alleles.

13 Jbeta primers and 60 Vbeta primers were used for the PCR. Measured with immunoSEQ multiplex PCR; TCRdb has only the in-frame clones, and not every one. The sample lists around 140,000 clones, more than 7.5% occurring once. The CDR3 has 16 amino acids. The germline V gene encodes CDR1 KGHSH and CDR2 LQKENI. V lost 5 bases, J lost 4 bases, and 4 bases stayed unmatched. This clone was seen a handful of times. Its antigen remains unknown. Everyone who donated was a healthy bone marrow donor. The sequence came from a man between 45 and 60 years old in good health and CMV-seronegative. The chain combines TRBV18 with TRBJ2-3, with TRBD2 matching over 15 bases. Sequencing was performed on PBMCs. The CDR3 bases are TGTGCCAGCTCATCGAGGACTAGCGGGAGGGCAGATACGCAGTATTTT. This sequence encodes CASSSRTSGRADTQYF.